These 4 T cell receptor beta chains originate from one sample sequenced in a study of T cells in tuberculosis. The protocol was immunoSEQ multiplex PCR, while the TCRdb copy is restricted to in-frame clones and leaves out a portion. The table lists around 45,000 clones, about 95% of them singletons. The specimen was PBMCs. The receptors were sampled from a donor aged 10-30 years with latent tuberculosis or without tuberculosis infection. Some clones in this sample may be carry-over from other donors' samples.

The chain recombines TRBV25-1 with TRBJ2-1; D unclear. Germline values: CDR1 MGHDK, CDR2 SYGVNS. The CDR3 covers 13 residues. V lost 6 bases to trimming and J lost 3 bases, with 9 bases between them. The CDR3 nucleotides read TGTGCCAGCAGGCCGGCTAGCTACAATGAGCAGTTCTTC. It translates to CASRPASYNEQFF.

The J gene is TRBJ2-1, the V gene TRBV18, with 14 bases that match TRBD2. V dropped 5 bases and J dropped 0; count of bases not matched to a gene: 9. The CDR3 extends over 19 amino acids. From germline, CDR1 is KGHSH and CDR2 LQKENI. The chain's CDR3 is CASSRLAGGPSSSYNEQFF. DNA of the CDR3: TGTGCCAGCTCAAGACTAGCGGGGGGGCCCTCTAGCTCCTACAATGAGCAGTTCTTC.

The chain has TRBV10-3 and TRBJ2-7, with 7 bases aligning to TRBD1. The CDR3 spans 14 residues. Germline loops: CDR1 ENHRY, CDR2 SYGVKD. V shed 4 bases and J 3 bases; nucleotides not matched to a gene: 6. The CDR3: CAISAGTDVYEQYF. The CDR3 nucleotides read TGTGCCATCAGTGCCGGGACAGACGTCTACGAGCAGTACTTC.

CDR3 sequence reads: CASSQFWTVRVYGYTF. The DNA for the CDR3 is TGCGCCAGCAGCCAATTTTGGACAGTTAGGGTCTATGGCTACACCTTC. This sequence joins TRBV4-3 and TRBJ1-2; possibly TRBD1 for D (6 bases). CDR3 length: 16 amino acids. Per the germline V gene, CDR1 is LGHNA and CDR2 is YSLEER. Between the trimmed V and J ends, which lost 2 bases and 4 bases, there was a span of 17 bases.